The present T cell receptor (beta chain) was sequenced within a study of blood T cell repertoires in COVID-19 (TCRdb year 2020). About the study as a whole: Collaborator samples came from the United States, Italy and Spain and covered acute and convalescent phases of COVID-19. The prospective study material was composed of cDNA or gDNA derived from T cells, B-cell-depleted T cells, or PBMCs. Subjects who had been exposed to COVID-19, were actively infected with it, or had recovered from it provided the deeply sampled blood TCRbeta repertoires that made up the dataset. The repertoires were made available in a free public database intended to serve as a resource for research on the immune response to SARS-CoV-2. Samples were obtained from the ongoing ImmuneRACE study (first 160 participants) and from about 1,300 subjects provided by 6 global collaborators. Sample metadata almost always included a de-identified subject ID, COVID-19 status, age in years and sex. Where HLA class I and class II types were available, the types were taken from metadata supplied by the sample provider, not from assay-based typing.

Collaborating institutions collected whole blood in K2EDTA tubes following their own protocols. For TCRbeta analysis, collaborators shipped samples in one of three forms: frozen whole blood, isolated PBMCs, or DNA extracted from either of those sample types. Points the paper makes about the study in general: The amount of clinical and demographic metadata varied by source and participant and was provided uncurated.

TCRbeta CDR3 regions were amplified from genomic DNA by means of the immunoSEQ Assay, a bias-controlled multiplex PCR. The authors' pipeline ran thus. The number of nucleated cells in each sample was estimated from the amplification of reference gene primers within the assay. To quantify the absolute abundance of each unique TCRbeta CDR3 rearrangement, sequence reads were collapsed and filtered. For each sample, productive Simpson clonality was calculated as the square root of Simpson's diversity index across productive rearrangements. TCRdb took over this immuneACCESS table, retaining in-frame rearrangements with V and J assigned. Such tables are incomplete; in checked studies, under half of the missing clones stem from an unresolved V gene, and the remainder is unexplained. V, J and clone size derive from that table, while D and trimming were established from the DNA sequence. The sample data list a few hundred thousand clones, and roughly 89% of these were observed just once. The ten largest account for approximately 0.84% of the sample.

The CDR3 runs 15 residues from the cysteine to the phenylalanine. CDR3 DNA only is kept here, 45 bases in frame from base 1. Looking up the germline V gene yields CDR1 SGDLS and CDR2 YYNGEE. The germline ends are 11 bases apart after V is trimmed by 1 base and J by 2 bases. This clone was recorded a few times. Its recognized antigen is unknown. Base-call qualities are not available, and no considerably larger clone is one nucleotide away. The rearranged chain carries TRBV9 and TRBJ2-3; the D gene remains uncertain. Sample: peripheral blood. The clonotype was recovered from a man younger than 45 with acute or convalescent COVID-19. The nucleotide sequence reads as follows: TGTGCCAGCAGCGTACACCAGATTCCCACAGATACGCAGTATTTT. This is translated as CASSVHQIPTDTQYF.